What follows describes a single TCR beta chain. Germline assignment: CDR1 MNHEY and CDR2 SMNVEV (reference sequence). With 5 bases removed from V and 4 bases from J, the gap between germline ends came to 8 bases. The CDR3 sequence is 12 residues long. The data were taken from a study of cytomegalovirus exposure and HLA in healthy donors. Researchers ran the PCR with 60 Vbeta and 13 Jbeta primers. Generated by immunoSEQ multiplex PCR, the TCRdb table keeps only in-frame clones and is missing some. The table has under 200,000 clones, roughly 80% seen once. The source material was PBMCs. This rearrangement joins TRBV27 to TRBJ1-2; maybe TRBD1 (5 bases). The source of this sequence is a boy between 2 and 10 years old in good health and CMV-seronegative. Here the CDR3 DNA reads TGTGCCAGCAGTAAGCAGGGCTATGGCTACACCTTC. Translated: CASSKQGYGYTF.